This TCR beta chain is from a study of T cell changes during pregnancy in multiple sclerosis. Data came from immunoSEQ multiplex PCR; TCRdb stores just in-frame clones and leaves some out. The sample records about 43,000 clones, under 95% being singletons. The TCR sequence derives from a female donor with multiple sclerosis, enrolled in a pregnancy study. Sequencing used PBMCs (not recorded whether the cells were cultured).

The CDR3 nucleotides read TGTGCCAGCAGTTCAAGCGCGACTAGCGGTACTACCCATACGCAGTATTTT. Amino acids: CASSSSATSGTTHTQYF. The chain has TRBV28 and TRBJ2-3; 9 bases match TRBD2. This CDR3 comprises 17 residues. The trim removed 4 bases at V and 7 bases at J, leaving 15 bases unmatched. The germline V gene encodes CDR1 MDHEN and CDR2 SYDVKM.